This paragraph covers one TCR beta chain sequence. Its antigen is unknown. This record comes from a study of cytomegalovirus exposure and HLA in healthy donors. As for the study in general: As released early, the data held approximately 80 million unique TCRs from HLA-typed donors.

Use of 60 Vbeta and 13 Jbeta primers characterized the PCR. Data came from immunoSEQ multiplex PCR; TCRdb stores just in-frame clones and leaves some out. Of approximately 150,000 clones listed, 75% to 90% are singletons. Study-wide points: A missense DCLRE1C variant was associated with V- and J-gene trimming of TCR beta chains in a later analysis, and an independent cohort replicated the association. The study carried out a later analysis of TCR beta sequences. It associated approximately 15,000 of them with specific HLA alleles at a false discovery rate of 0.05.

Unmatched junction bases numbered 5, after V lost 4 bases and J lost 5 bases. Germline V gene sequence: CDR1 SGDLS, CDR2 YYNGEE. CDR3 size: 14 residues. Input material: PBMCs. The chain has TRBV9 and TRBJ2-3; 9 bases line up with TRBD1. This TCR came from a woman aged 30 to 39 in good health and CMV-seronegative. This chain's CDR3 is CASSTDRGRDTQYF. The CDR3 coding sequence is TGTGCCAGCAGCACGGACAGGGGACGAGATACGCAGTATTTT.